This T cell receptor (beta chain) was found in a study of shared clonotypes between healthy human individuals. The CDR3 has 14 amino acids. Trimming removed 6 bases from V and 11 bases from J; junction bases left unmatched: 13. Germline loops: CDR1 MNHEY, CDR2 SVGAGI. The repertoire was sequenced with immunoSEQ multiplex PCR; TCRdb's copy has only in-frame clones and lacks some. The sample comprises a few million clones, about 92% of which are singletons, and 0.14% rests with the top ten. Caucasian adults living in Nashville, Tennessee, provided all samples. This chain joins TRBV6-5 and TRBJ1-1; 9 nucleotides agree with TRBD1. The receptor was derived from a man between 18 and 29 years old in good health. The sequencing input was naive CD4+ T cells sorted from blood. The subset was: CD45RA+ positively selected. Written as DNA, the CDR3 is TGTGCCAGCAGACCGGGACAGGGACAATCGGAGGCTTTCTTT. Translation: CASRPGQGQSEAFF.